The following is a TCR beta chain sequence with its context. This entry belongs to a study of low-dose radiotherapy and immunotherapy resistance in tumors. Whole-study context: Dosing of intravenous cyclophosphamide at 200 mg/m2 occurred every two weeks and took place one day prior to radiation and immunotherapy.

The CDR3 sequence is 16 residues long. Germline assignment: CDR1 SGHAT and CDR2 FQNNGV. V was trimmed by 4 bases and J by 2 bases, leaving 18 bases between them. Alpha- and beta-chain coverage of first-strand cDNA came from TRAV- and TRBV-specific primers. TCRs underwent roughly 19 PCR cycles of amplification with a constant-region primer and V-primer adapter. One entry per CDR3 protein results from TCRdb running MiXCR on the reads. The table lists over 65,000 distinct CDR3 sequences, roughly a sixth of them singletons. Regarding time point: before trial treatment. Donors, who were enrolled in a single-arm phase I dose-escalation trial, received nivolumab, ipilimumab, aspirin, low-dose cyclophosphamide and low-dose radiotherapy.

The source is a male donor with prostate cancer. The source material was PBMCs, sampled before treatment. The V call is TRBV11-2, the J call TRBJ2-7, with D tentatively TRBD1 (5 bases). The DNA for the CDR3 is TGTGCCAGCAGCTCTGGGCCGGGCAGGGCAACCTACGAGCAGTACTTC. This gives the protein CASSSGPGRATYEQYF.